This passage covers 26 T cell receptor beta chains from one sample sequenced in a study of cytomegalovirus exposure and HLA in healthy donors (dated by TCRdb to about 2017). The library came from the immunoSEQ multiplex PCR assay. A mixture of 60 forward primers for TCR Vbeta segments and 13 reverse primers for TCR Jbeta segments was used in the multiplex PCR. TCRdb stores this immuneACCESS table with in-frame sequences only. Part of the clones is absent; in the studies checked, under half of the shortfall reflects unresolved V genes, and no reason is known for the rest. The sample table contains some 190,000 clones; only one count was recorded for 9.5% of them. The top ten hold about 1.2% of the sample. Sample: PBMCs. All receptors come from a woman aged 30 to 39 in good health and CMV-seropositive.

This clone was found a few times. J is TRBJ2-3 and V is TRBV25-1; D gene ambiguous. V gave up 4 bases and J gave up 3 bases, with 11 bases separating them. This CDR3 is built from 14 residues. Germline-derived CDR1 and CDR2 are MGHDK and SYGVNS. The DNA for the CDR3 is TGTGCCAGCAGTGGACCCCTGACAACAGATACGCAGTATTTT. Translating it yields CASSGPLTTDTQYF.

The table lists this clone with a few counts. The chain has TRBV6-6 and TRBJ1-5; the match to TRBD1 covers 7 bases. Germline V gives CDR1 MNHNY, CDR2 SVGAGI (reference sequence). The CDR3 extends over 14 amino acids. The V gene end was trimmed by 5 bases and the J gene end by 4 bases; junction bases not matched to a gene: 5. The CDR3 bases are TGTGCCAGCAGTAACGACAGGGTTAATCAGCCCCAGCATTTT. This encodes CASSNDRVNQPQHF.

The V and J genes are TRBV13 and TRBJ2-5; a weak D match, TRBD1 (6 bases). V was clipped by 1 base and J by 2 bases, with 8 bases between them. The germline CDR1 and CDR2 sequences are PRHDT and FYEKMQ (reference sequence). The CDR3 extends over 14 amino acids. The chain's CDR3 is CASSLAQGQETQYF. The CDR3 nucleotides are TGTGCCAGCAGCTTAGCTCAGGGGCAAGAGACCCAGTACTTC.

This clone was found a few times. The V and J genes are TRBV11-2 and TRBJ1-2; D is possibly TRBD1 (5 bases). The CDR3 length is 12 residues. V was cut by 0 bases and J by 10 bases, with 9 bases left in between. Germline assignment: CDR1 SGHAT and CDR2 FQNNGV. CDR3 in amino acids: CASSLDRVSYTF. CDR3 DNA: TGTGCCAGCAGCTTAGACAGGGTTTCCTACACCTTC.

This rearrangement joins TRBV6-5 to TRBJ1-5, with 8 bases identical to TRBD1. Looked up from germline, CDR1 is MNHEY and CDR2 is SVGAGI. This CDR3 contains 15 residues. J gave up 2 bases and V 4 bases, and 4 bases lay outside the gene matches. The CDR3 DNA follows: TGTGCCAGCAGTTTTGGACAGGGAGGCAATCAGCCCCAGCATTTT. It encodes CASSFGQGGNQPQHF.

V gene TRBV10-1 combines with J gene TRBJ2-7; D is perhaps TRBD2 (6 bases). In germline, CDR1 is WNHNN, CDR2 SYGVQD (reference sequence). There are 15 residues in the CDR3. Trimming cost V 1 base and J 2 bases, with 12 bases left between them. The CDR3 loop reads CASSEWGDPAYEQYF. The CDR3 nucleotides are TGCGCCAGCAGTGAGTGGGGGGACCCGGCCTACGAGCAGTACTTC.

This clone was observed a single time. This chain links TRBV30 with TRBJ1-6; D is ambiguous. The CDR3 is made up of 15 amino acids. Germline V gives CDR1 GTSNPN, CDR2 SVGIG (reference sequence). Trimming left V 0 bases short and J 4 bases short, with 10 bases between. CDR3 region: CAWSVLRGYNSPLHF. CDR3 nucleotides: TGTGCCTGGAGTGTACTTCGAGGGTATAATTCACCCCTCCACTTT.

V usage is TRBV2 and J usage is TRBJ2-5; TRBD2 agrees at 9 bases. The CDR3 consists of 15 residues. V shed 7 bases, J shed 2 bases, and the junction held 8 bases outside the gene matches. From germline, CDR1 is SNHLY and CDR2 FYNNEI. The CDR3 DNA sequence: TGTGCCAGCATATATCTAGCGGGGCTGCAAGAGACCCAGTACTTC. Translating gives CASIYLAGLQETQYF.

J is TRBJ1-1 and V is TRBV29-1; D not certain. This CDR3 is built from 11 residues. Per germline, CDR1 SQVTM and CDR2 ANQGSEA. Trimming took 2 bases from V and 10 from J, leaving 11 bases between them. As DNA, the CDR3 is TGCAGCGTTGAACGAGGGCCAGTAGCTTTCTTT. Translation: CSVERGPVAFF.

The J gene is TRBJ2-1, the V gene TRBV4-2, with 9 bases that match TRBD2. CDR3 length: 18 residues. CDR1 and CDR2 (germline): LGHNA, YNFKEQ. V shed 4 bases and J 9 bases; nucleotides not matched to a gene: 19. CDR3 amino acids: CASSPEGGASGDYSEQFF. CDR3 coding DNA: TGTGCCAGCAGCCCAGAAGGGGGCGCTAGCGGGGACTATAGTGAGCAGTTCTTC.

The rearrangement joins TRBV27 to TRBJ1-2; 8 bases are shared with TRBD1. In germline, CDR1 is MNHEY, CDR2 SMNVEV (reference sequence). Trimming took 5 bases from V and 7 from J; bases not matched to a gene: 3. The CDR3 contains 12 residues. The DNA for the CDR3 is TGTGCCAGCAGTACAGGGGGGAGTGGCTACACCTTC. This gives the protein CASSTGGSGYTF.

The chain couples TRBV10-3 to TRBJ2-7; the D is unclear. The CDR3 consists of 11 residues. The germline V gene has CDR1 ENHRY and CDR2 SYGVKD. The V gene lost 6 bases and the J gene lost 5 bases, with 8 bases spanning the gap. The CDR3 region is CAISPSDEQYF. For the CDR3, the DNA is TGTGCCATCAGCCCTTCGGACGAGCAGTACTTC.

This clone was observed a handful of times. The chain recombines TRBV5-4 with TRBJ2-7; 11 bases fit TRBD2. CDR3 length: 15 amino acids. CDR1 is SGHNT and CDR2 is YYREEE in the germline V gene (reference sequence). V lost 4 bases to trimming and J lost 3 bases; unmatched junction nucleotides: 6. The CDR3 region has the DNA TGTGCCAGCAGCCGTAGCGGGAGGGCCATCTACGAGCAGTACTTC. Its protein is CASSRSGRAIYEQYF.

The chain links TRBV21-1 to TRBJ1-2; the table assigns TRBD1, which was not confirmed against the DNA. TRBV21-1 is a recognized pseudogene. CDR3 length: 18 amino acids. In DNA form, the CDR3 reads TGTGCCAGCAGCAAACATGGTGGCAGGGTAGCCCACAACTATGGCTACACCTTC. This sequence encodes CASSKHGGRVAHNYGYTF.

The rearrangement joins TRBV6-6 to TRBJ2-5; 9 nucleotides line up with TRBD2. The J call is doubtful: the DNA matches TRBJ2-7 better. Germline values: CDR1 MNHNY, CDR2 SVGAGI (reference sequence). This CDR3 comprises 15 residues. DNA of the CDR3: TGTGCCAGCAGGGAACCGGGACTAGCTTTGAACGAGCAGTACTTC. Its translation: CASREPGLALNEQYF.

The chain combines TRBV5-4 with TRBJ1-4; TRBD1 matches 9 bases. The CDR3 length is 14 residues. The germline CDR1 and CDR2 sequences are SGHNT and YYREEE (reference sequence). The V gene end was trimmed by 5 bases and the J gene end by 8 bases; junction bases not matched to a gene: 7. The CDR3 nucleotides are TGTGCCAGCAGTCGGGACAGGGTTGAGGAAAAACTGTTTTTT. Amino acid sequence: CASSRDRVEEKLFF.

The chain is built from TRBV30 and TRBJ2-7; 14 nucleotides line up with TRBD2. Germline V gives CDR1 GTSNPN, CDR2 SVGIG (reference sequence). There are 15 residues in the CDR3. V lost 2 bases and J lost 3; bases outside the gene matches: 3. In nucleotides, the CDR3 is TGTGCCTGGAGTCACGGACTAGCGGGAGGCTACGAGCAGTACTTC. As protein: CAWSHGLAGGYEQYF.

This clone has only a few counts. The chain carries TRBV5-1 and TRBJ2-1; 10 bases fit TRBD1. Trimming cost V 4 bases and J 7 bases; bases outside gene matches: 11. The CDR3 is 16 amino acids. From germline, CDR1 is SGHRS and CDR2 YFSETQ. The CDR3: CASSLNPGQGLNEQFF. As DNA, the CDR3 is TGCGCCAGCAGCCTTAACCCGGGACAGGGGTTGAATGAGCAGTTCTTC. Full variable domain (missing parts from reference TRBV5-1 and TRBJ2-1): KAGVTQTPRYLIKTRGQQVTLSCSPISGHRSVSWYQQTPGQGLQFLFEYFSETQRNKGNFPGRFSGRQFSNSRSEMNVSTLELGDSALYLCASSLNPGQGLNEQFFGPGTRLTVL.

This clone was counted between two and nine times. V and J are TRBV7-9 and TRBJ2-2, with 8 bases fitting TRBD2. Germline-derived CDR1 and CDR2 are SEHNR and FQNEAQ (reference sequence). The CDR3 contains 15 residues. V shed 4 bases, J shed 2 bases, and the junction held 3 bases outside the gene matches. The CDR3 coding sequence is TGTGCCAGCAGCTCCATAGCGGGAAACACCGGGGAGCTGTTTTTT. Translating it yields CASSSIAGNTGELFF.

This sequence joins TRBV30 and TRBJ2-1; 8 bases are shared with TRBD2. The germline gives CDR1 GTSNPN, CDR2 SVGIG (reference sequence). There are 13 residues in the CDR3. V was pared by 2 bases and J by 9 bases, with 6 bases of the junction left unmatched. DNA for the CDR3: TGTGCCTGGAGTCGCGGCGGGGGGACTGAGCAGTTCTTC. It yields the protein CAWSRGGGTEQFF.

This clone was picked up one time. The genes are TRBV7-8 and TRBJ2-3; TRBD2 matches 11 bases. The germline V gene has CDR1 SGHVS and CDR2 FQNEAQ. The CDR3 contains 16 residues. V was pared by 4 bases and J by 2 bases, with 5 bases of the junction left unmatched. The CDR3 region is CASSSVAGGLTDTQYF. In DNA form, the CDR3 reads TGTGCCAGCAGCTCCGTAGCGGGAGGGCTCACAGATACGCAGTATTTT.

The J gene is TRBJ1-4, the V gene TRBV7-2, with D unresolved. This CDR3 comprises 15 residues. Trimming took off 5 bases at V and 0 bases at J, with 10 bases between the two ends. The germline V gene encodes CDR1 SGHTA and CDR2 FQGNSA. The DNA of the CDR3 is TGTGCCAGCAGCCTAAAGATCTCAACTAATGAAAAACTGTTTTTT. Translating it yields CASSLKISTNEKLFF.

The chain joins TRBV4-1 to TRBJ1-4; D ambiguous. The CDR3 covers 17 residues. Per germline, CDR1 MGHRA and CDR2 YSYEKL. The V end lost 4 bases, the J end lost 4 bases, and 19 bases lay between the germline ends. The CDR3 reads CASSLKNVGSRNEKLFF. The CDR3 DNA reads as TGCGCCAGCAGCCTGAAGAACGTGGGGAGCCGTAATGAAAAACTGTTTTTT.

The chain combines TRBV27 with TRBJ1-1; 9 positions agree with TRBD1. The CDR3 is 16 residues long. Germline lookup yields CDR1 MNHEY and CDR2 SMNVEV (reference sequence). Unmatched junction bases numbered 8, after V lost 1 base and J lost 5 bases. In nucleotides, the CDR3 is TGTGCCAGCAGTTTATTATGGACAGGGGTAGGAACTGAAGCTTTCTTT. Its translation is CASSLLWTGVGTEAFF.

In this sample, this clone turned up a few times. V is TRBV6-1 and J is TRBJ1-6, with TRBD1 identical over 9 bases. Germline V gene lookup returns CDR1 MNHNS and CDR2 SASEGT. The V gene end was trimmed by 9 bases and the J gene end by 10 bases; junction bases not matched to a gene: 7. The CDR3 loop spans 13 amino acids. Here the CDR3 reads CASQDRGRSPLHF. The DNA for the CDR3 is TGTGCCAGTCAGGACAGGGGTCGATCACCCCTCCACTTT.

Only a few counts were recorded for this clone. This chain uses TRBV4-1 with TRBJ2-1; 9 nucleotides match TRBD2. V trimming: 4 bases; J trimming: 7 bases; junction bases outside the gene matches: 14. Looked up from germline, CDR1 is MGHRA and CDR2 is YSYEKL. The CDR3 is 17 residues long. In nucleotides, the CDR3 is TGCGCCAGCAGCCCTTTTTATCCCGGGACTAGCTTGAATGAGCAGTTCTTC. Translation: CASSPFYPGTSLNEQFF.